These 17 T cell receptor beta chains originate from one sample sequenced in a study of beta chain features in type 1 diabetes. The authors reverse transcribed all of the isolated RNA, so sequencing captured expressed TCRB transcripts. Measured with immunoSEQ multiplex PCR; TCRdb has only the in-frame clones, and not every one. The sample holds 250,000 or so clones; 14% are singletons and the top ten take about 0.02%. General study points: In all four CD4+ subsets, TCRB CDR3 length was significantly, moderately reduced in type 1 diabetes.

Their antigen targets remain unknown. The specimen was naive CD4+ T cells from blood. The receptors come from a man aged 25-45 years with type 1 diabetes.

This clone has more than one count but fewer than ten. This chain joins TRBV5-1 and TRBJ2-7; no reliable D call. Germline lookup yields CDR1 SGHRS and CDR2 YFSETQ. With 1 base removed from V and 3 bases from J, the gap between germline ends came to 5 bases. The CDR3 spans 12 residues. CDR3 coding DNA: TGCGCCAGCAGCTTGAACTTCTACGAGCAGTACTTC. Protein product: CASSLNFYEQYF. The variable domain in full, with the rest retrieved from reference TRBV5-1 and TRBJ2-7, is KAGVTQTPRYLIKTRGQQVTLSCSPISGHRSVSWYQQTPGQGLQFLFEYFSETQRNKGNFPGRFSGRQFSNSRSEMNVSTLELGDSALYLCASSLNFYEQYFGPGTRLTVT.

This clone occurred a few times. V usage is TRBV28 and J usage is TRBJ1-2; D is ambiguous. CDR3 length: 14 amino acids. CDR1 and CDR2 from the germline V gene are MDHEN and SYDVKM. The V end lost 3 bases, the J end lost 2 bases, and 10 bases lay between the germline ends. The DNA of the CDR3 is TGTGCCAGCAGTTTGGAGGCAGAAAACTATGGCTACACCTTC. Amino acids: CASSLEAENYGYTF.

Note on this clone: Germline and junction disagree at one end, which may indicate a read error. In the same sample, other DNA sequences code for this CDR3. The chain has TRBV7-7 and TRBJ2-1; 11 bases line up with TRBD1. Germline CDR1 reads SSHAT; CDR2 reads FNYEAQ (reference sequence). This CDR3 is 15 amino acids long. This CDR3 reads CASSPGTGGYNEQFF. For the CDR3, the DNA is TGTGCTAGCAGCCCCGGGACAGGGGGCTACAATGAGCAGTTCTTC.

This chain joins TRBV9 and TRBJ2-7; D gene uncertain. Looked up from germline, CDR1 is SGDLS and CDR2 is YYNGEE. The CDR3 loop spans 13 amino acids. The ends were cut back, 4 bases at V and 6 bases at J, with 14 bases in the middle. CDR3 region: CASSPEFPTEQYF. CDR3 coding DNA: TGTGCCAGCAGCCCGGAGTTTCCGACCGAGCAGTACTTC.

V is TRBV6-6 and J is TRBJ2-7; TRBD2 matches at 9 bases. The germline gives CDR1 MNHNY, CDR2 SVGAGI (reference sequence). The length of the CDR3 is 16 residues. The V and J ends lost 2 bases and 2 bases, in that order; junction bases with no gene match: 7. The CDR3: CASSYGGASGTYEQYF. The CDR3 nucleotides are TGTGCCAGCAGTTACGGTGGGGCTAGCGGGACCTACGAGCAGTACTTC.

CDR3 sequence reads: CVSSGGLGNQPQHF. CDR3 nucleotide sequence: TGTGTTTCGTCAGGGGGGCTAGGCAATCAGCCCCAGCATTTT. The V call is TRBV19, the J call TRBJ1-5; 7 nucleotides agree with TRBD1. This CDR3 contains 14 residues. Germline assignment: CDR1 LNHDA and CDR2 SQIVND (reference sequence).

This clone was found a few times. The chain joins TRBV7-6 to TRBJ1-1; D gene unclear. V lost 1 base, J lost 0 bases, and 6 bases lay in between. This CDR3 region has 14 residues. The germline CDR1 and CDR2 sequences are SGHVS and FNYEAQ. The CDR3 spells CASSLGLVNTEAFF. The DNA for the CDR3 is TGTGCCAGCAGCTTAGGTCTCGTGAACACTGAAGCTTTCTTT.

Only a few counts were recorded for this clone. V gene TRBV15 combines with J gene TRBJ2-3; TRBD1 agrees at 7 bases. V trimming: 0 bases; J trimming: 5 bases; junction bases outside the gene matches: 5. The CDR3 extends over 15 amino acids. CDR1 and CDR2 from the germline V gene are LNHNV and YYDKDF (reference sequence). Here the CDR3 DNA reads TGTGCCACCAGCAGAGATAGGGCAGGGGGAGATACGCAGTATTTT. It is translated as CATSRDRAGGDTQYF.

The chain combines TRBV9 with TRBJ1-2; tentative D call: TRBD1 (5 bases). The CDR3 sequence is 12 residues long. The germline V gene has CDR1 SGDLS and CDR2 YYNGEE. Trimming removed 2 bases from V and 10 bases from J, with 12 bases in between. The CDR3 here is CASSVTAGPYTF. In nucleotides, the CDR3 is TGTGCCAGCAGCGTGACAGCGGGCCCCTACACCTTC.

This chain joins TRBV19 and TRBJ2-7; 13 positions agree with TRBD2. The J segment lost 1 base and the V segment lost 9 bases, leaving 3 bases of the junction unmatched. This CDR3 contains 14 residues. Germline V gene sequence: CDR1 LNHDA, CDR2 SQIVND (reference sequence). The DNA for the CDR3 is TGTGCCAGCAGGACTAGCGGGAGATCCTACGAGCAGTACTTC. Its protein product is CASRTSGRSYEQYF.

The genes are TRBV4-1 and TRBJ1-5, with no clear D. CDR3 length equals 15 residues. V dropped 0 bases and J dropped 4 bases, with 10 bases sitting between them. CDR1 MGHRA and CDR2 YSYEKL come from the germline V gene. The CDR3, as DNA: TGCGCCAGCAGCCAAGATCAGCAGACTAATCAGCCCCAGCATTTT. Translation: CASSQDQQTNQPQHF.

This clone has more than one count but fewer than ten. The chain has TRBV7-2 and TRBJ2-5; 8 bases map to TRBD1. Germline V CDR1 and CDR2: SGHTA, FQGNSA. The junction had 10 bases not matched to a gene; V was cut back by 5 bases and J by 2 bases. The CDR3 loop spans 16 amino acids. This CDR3 reads CASSTGQAASQETQYF. The CDR3 DNA reads TGTGCCAGCAGCACGGGACAGGCTGCTTCACAAGAGACCCAGTACTTC. The full variable domain, with the rest looked up from reference TRBV7-2 and TRBJ2-5, is GAGVSQSPSNKVTEKGKDVELRCDPISGHTALYWYRQSLGQGLEFLIYFQGNSAPDKSGLPSDRFSAERTGGSVSTLTIQRTQQEDSAVYLCASSTGQAASQETQYFGPGTRLLVL.

This chain links TRBV6-1 with TRBJ1-5; D gene ambiguous. This CDR3 has 13 residues. V was trimmed by 0 bases and J by 6 bases, leaving 6 bases between them. Germline CDR1 and CDR2: MNHNS and SASEGT. The DNA of the CDR3 is TGTGCCAGCAGTGAAGCGCTAGGTCAGCCCCAGCATTTT. It encodes CASSEALGQPQHF.

The chain has TRBV4-2 and TRBJ2-1; D gene uncertain. Deletions cut 5 bases from V and 0 bases from J, with 11 bases between. Germline V gives CDR1 LGHNA, CDR2 YNFKEQ. This CDR3 spans 15 amino acids. The CDR3 DNA reads as TGTGCCAGCAGCTTGACTTACAACTCCTACAATGAGCAGTTCTTC. This sequence encodes CASSLTYNSYNEQFF.

The rearrangement links TRBV19 to TRBJ2-3, with D maybe TRBD2 (5 bases). There are 14 residues in the CDR3. Trimming shortened V by 0 bases and J by 4 bases, and 8 bases separated the two germline ends. The germline gives CDR1 LNHDA, CDR2 SQIVND (reference sequence). The CDR3 loop is CASSIDGVADTQYF. CDR3 bases: TGTGCCAGTAGTATAGACGGGGTGGCAGATACGCAGTATTTT.

CDR3 residues: CASVQSEGNTIYF. CDR3 DNA: TGTGCTAGTGTACAGTCCGAGGGAAACACCATATATTTT. The chain employs TRBV12-5 and TRBJ1-3; D is unclear. Trimming removed 7 bases from V and 4 bases from J, with 11 bases in between. CDR3 size: 13 residues. Germline-derived CDR1 and CDR2 are LGHNT and FRNRAP. The variable domain in full, with the rest retrieved from reference TRBV12-5 and TRBJ1-3, is DARVTQTPRHKVTEMGQEVTMRCQPILGHNTVFWYRQTMMQGLELLAYFRNRAPLDDSGMPKDRFSAEMPDATLATLKIQPSEPRDSAVYFCASVQSEGNTIYFGEGSWLTVV.

V and J are TRBV7-8 and TRBJ2-7; TRBD1 might be the D (5 bases). The germline V gene has CDR1 SGHVS and CDR2 FQNEAQ. The CDR3 extends over 14 amino acids. V dropped 5 bases and J dropped 2 bases, with 13 bases sitting between them. Here the CDR3 DNA reads TGTGCCAGCAGCCCCGGACACCGACCCTACGAGCAGTACTTC. Translated: CASSPGHRPYEQYF.